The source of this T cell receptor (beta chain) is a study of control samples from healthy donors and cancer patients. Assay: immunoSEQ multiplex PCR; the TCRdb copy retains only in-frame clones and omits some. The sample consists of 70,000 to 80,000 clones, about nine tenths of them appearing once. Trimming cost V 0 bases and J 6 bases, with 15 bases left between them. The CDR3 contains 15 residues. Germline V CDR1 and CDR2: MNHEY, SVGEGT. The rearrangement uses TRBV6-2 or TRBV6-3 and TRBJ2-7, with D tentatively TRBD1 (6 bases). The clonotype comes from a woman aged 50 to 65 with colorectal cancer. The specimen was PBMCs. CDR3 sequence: CASSYSLQGDAEQYV. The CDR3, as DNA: TGTGCCAGCAGTTACTCATTACAGGGCGACGCCGAGCAGTACGTC.